Listed below are T cell receptor beta chains from one sample, sequenced in a study of cytomegalovirus exposure and HLA in healthy donors. The assay was immunoSEQ multiplex PCR, and TCRdb's table has in-frame clones only and misses some. The repertoire includes about 170,000 clones, roughly 85% of them detected once, and 1% sits in the top ten. The sequenced sample consisted of PBMCs. These receptors were collected from a boy between 2 and 15 years old in good health and CMV-seronegative. Both conserved end residues are part of each CDR3. The order of the fields is J gene, D gene, clone size, V gene, CDR3 protein, CDR3 DNA. A D gene is named only where the DNA matches it firmly. Size is stated for part of the rows, as once, few or many counts, or as a class when the clone is expanded.

TRBJ2-5 | TRBD2 | NA | TRBV6-6 | CASRRLAQETQYF | TGTGCCAGCCGAAGACTAGCGCAAGAGACCCAGTACTTC
TRBJ1-4 | TRBD1 | few | TRBV5-1 | CASSFGTGKTTNEKLFF | TGCGCCAGCAGCTTTGGGACAGGGAAAACAACTAATGAAAAACTGTTTTTT
TRBJ1-1 | NA | NA | TRBV11-2 | CASSAGPGYRNTEAFF | TGTGCCAGCAGCGCAGGTCCAGGGTACCGGAACACTGAAGCTTTCTTT
TRBJ2-1 | TRBD2 | once | TRBV5-4 | CASSLGPRTSGRIYNEQFF | TGTGCCAGCAGCTTGGGTCCGAGGACTAGCGGGAGAATCTACAATGAGCAGTTCTTC
TRBJ1-1 | NA | NA | TRBV7-5 | CVRSRTGPTEAFF | TGTGTCAGAAGCCGAACAGGACCCACTGAAGCTTTCTTT
TRBJ1-2 | NA | NA | TRBV27 | CASSLTQGDGYTF | TGTGCCAGCAGTTTAACACAGGGTGATGGCTACACCTTC
TRBJ2-3 | TRBD2 | NA | TRBV10-3 | CAIKGLAGVDTQYF | TGTGCCATCAAGGGACTAGCGGGAGTAGATACGCAGTATTTT
TRBJ1-2 | NA | NA | TRBV10-2 | CASTLQSLGGEGYTF | TGCGCCAGCACACTACAGAGTTTGGGGGGTGAAGGCTACACCTTC
TRBJ2-3 | NA | NA | TRBV4-1 | CASSQDRRVESSIIPDTQYF | TGCGCCAGCAGCCAAGATCGGAGGGTAGAATCGTCCATCATACCAGATACGCAGTATTTT
TRBJ2-5 | TRBD2 | NA | TRBV29-1 | CSASGGLPRDPQYF | TGCAGCGCCAGCGGGGGACTCCCTAGAGACCCCCAGTACTTC
TRBJ1-1 | TRBD1 | NA | TRBV18 | CASSPSWGQTPLGGTEAFF | TGTGCCAGCTCACCAAGCTGGGGACAGACGCCCCTTGGTGGCACTGAAGCTTTCTTT
TRBJ1-1 | NA | NA | TRBV5-6 | CASSTWDIGYPEAFF | TGTGCCAGCAGTACCTGGGACATCGGCTATCCTGAAGCTTTCTTT
TRBJ2-1 | TRBD2 | NA | TRBV7-8 | CASSLLAGAVNEQFF | TGTGCCAGCAGCCTACTAGCGGGGGCTGTCAATGAGCAGTTCTTC
TRBJ1-2 | NA | NA | TRBV7-9 | CASSPLAGAVLGKGYTF | TGTGCCAGCAGCCCACTGGCAGGGGCCGTCTTGGGGAAAGGCTACACCTTC
TRBJ2-3 | TRBD1 | NA | TRBV28 | CASSLRGQDPTDTQYF | TGTGCCAGCAGTTTAAGAGGACAGGACCCCACAGATACGCAGTATTTT
TRBJ2-6 | TRBD2 | NA | TRBV27 | CASTKYTGDYNSGANVLTF | TGTGCCAGCACGAAATATACCGGGGACTATAACTCTGGGGCCAACGTCCTGACTTTC
TRBJ1-1 | TRBD1 | NA | TRBV11-2 | CASRPLQGRFTEAFF | TGTGCCAGCAGGCCTCTACAGGGGAGGTTCACTGAAGCTTTCTTT
TRBJ2-1 | TRBD1 | NA | TRBV7-9 | CASSLRKGQSNEQFF | TGTGCCAGCAGCTTGAGAAAGGGACAGAGCAATGAGCAGTTCTTC